This entry features one T cell receptor beta chain sequence. What this receptor recognizes is not known. No clone much larger than this one lies a single base away; base qualities are absent. TCRbeta CDR3 regions were amplified from genomic DNA by means of the immunoSEQ Assay, a bias-controlled multiplex PCR. As for the authors' bioinformatics: Nucleated cell counts per sample were estimated from amplification of reference gene primers within the assay. Sequence reads were collapsed and filtered to measure the absolute abundance of every unique TCRbeta CDR3 rearrangement. Productive Simpson clonality was computed per sample as the square root of Simpson's diversity index over productive rearrangements. The source is immuneACCESS, and TCRdb retained only in-frame sequences with V and J called. Part of the clones is not carried over; for the studies checked, unresolved V genes explain less than half of this, and the remainder is unexplained. D and trimming come from the DNA, and the V and J calls and clone size come from that table. This sample has 270,000 or so clones in its table, and roughly nine tenths of those were observed once. The ten largest clones represent over 8.5% of the sample.

These data come from a study of blood T cell repertoires in COVID-19 (dated by TCRdb to about 2020). A note on the overall study: Samples covering the acute and convalescent phases of COVID-19 were provided by collaborators in the United States, Italy and Spain. The prospective study material was composed of cDNA or gDNA derived from T cells, B-cell-depleted T cells, or PBMCs. Subjects who had been exposed to COVID-19, were actively infected with it, or had recovered from it provided the deeply sampled blood TCRbeta repertoires that made up the dataset. The repertoires were released in a freely available public database intended as a resource for research on the immune response to SARS-CoV-2. Samples were obtained from the ongoing ImmuneRACE study (first 160 participants) and from 1,254 subjects provided by 6 global collaborators. Nearly every sample came with metadata listing a de-identified subject ID, COVID-19 status, age in years and sex. Where available, HLA class I and class II types were obtained from metadata supplied by the sample provider rather than from assay-based typing. What the work shows at the level of the full study, not this receptor alone: Clinical and demographic metadata were provided uncurated, with the amount varying by source and participant.

One collaborating source in Seattle enrolled patients during active infection and followed them longitudinally through the course of disease. Whole blood was collected in K2EDTA tubes by collaborating institutions according to the institutions' own protocols. Collaborator samples were shipped for TCRbeta analysis as frozen whole blood, isolated PBMCs, or DNA extracted from either sample type. The CDR1 and CDR2 encoded by the germline V gene are WSHSY and SAAADI. Here V drops 6 bases and J drops 5 bases, and the junction holds 6 bases not matched to any gene. The CDR3 covers 15 residues, taking in both the cysteine and the phenylalanine. The only DNA kept is the CDR3, 45 bases in frame from the first base.

The receptor was isolated from a woman between 25 and 40 years old with COVID-19, enrolled during active disease. The chain is assembled from TRBV10-2 and TRBJ2-5; TRBD2 fits 13 bases in the junction. Material for sequencing was peripheral blood. The CDR3 amino acid sequence is: CASREGLAGTETQYF. Read as DNA, the sequence is TGCGCCAGCAGGGAGGGACTAGCGGGAACGGAGACCCAGTACTTC.